Sequencing of this T cell receptor (beta chain) was carried out in a study of T cell responses to AZD1222 COVID-19 vaccine. Produced via immunoSEQ multiplex PCR; TCRdb's table is partial and in-frame only. The sample contains around 65,000 clones, less than 90% of which appear only once. Looked up from germline, CDR1 is SNHLY and CDR2 is FYNNEI. This CDR3 is 11 amino acids long. Trimming took 5 bases from V and 8 from J, leaving 9 bases between them. The sequenced sample was peripheral blood, obtained 28 days after the second AZD1222 dose. The TCR originated in an adult who received the AZD1222 COVID-19 vaccine. The chain combines TRBV2 with TRBJ1-2; D unclear. CDR3 residues: CASSSQWGYTF. The DNA for the CDR3 is TGTGCCAGCAGTAGCCAGTGGGGCTACACCTTC.